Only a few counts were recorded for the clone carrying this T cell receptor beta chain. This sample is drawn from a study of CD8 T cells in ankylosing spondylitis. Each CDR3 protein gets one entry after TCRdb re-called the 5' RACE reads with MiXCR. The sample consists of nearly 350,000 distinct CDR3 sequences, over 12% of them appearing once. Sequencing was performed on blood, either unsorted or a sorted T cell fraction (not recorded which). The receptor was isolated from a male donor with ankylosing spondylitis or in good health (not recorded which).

The CDR3 DNA reads TGCAGTGCCCTGGACTCCGACAGGGGGAAGGCAGATACGCAGTATTTT. Its protein product is CSALDSDRGKADTQYF. The chain couples TRBV20-1 to TRBJ2-3; TRBD1 aligns across 9 bases. The trim removed 6 bases at V and 4 bases at J, leaving 14 bases unmatched. Looked up from germline, CDR1 is DFQATT and CDR2 is SNEGSKA (reference sequence). The CDR3 loop spans 16 amino acids.